Below are 14 T cell receptor beta chains sequenced from a single sample in a study of blood T cell repertoires in COVID-19. The method was immunoSEQ multiplex PCR; TCRdb's version includes in-frame clones alone and lacks a portion of them. The table has tens of thousands of clones, roughly 89% seen once. The sequencing sample was made of peripheral blood. Every receptor here comes from a woman older than 75 with active or convalescent COVID-19.

This chain uses TRBV3-1 (or the pseudogene TRBV3-2) with TRBJ1-1; TRBD1 is a possible D gene (5 bases). The CDR3 is 15 residues long. Trimming took off 4 bases at V and 1 base at J, with 13 bases between the two ends. Per the germline V gene, CDR1 is LGHDT and CDR2 is YNNKEL (reference sequence). This CDR3 reads CASSPRQGSNTEAFF. The CDR3, as DNA: TGTGCCAGCAGCCCCAGGCAGGGTTCGAACACTGAAGCTTTCTTT.

The chain combines TRBV6-5 with TRBJ1-1, with a weak D call TRBD1 (6 bases). Trimming removed 4 bases from V and 0 bases from J, with 15 bases in between. The germline gives CDR1 MNHEY, CDR2 SVGAGI. The CDR3 covers 16 residues. The CDR3 loop is CASSWSSGAVNTEAFF. CDR3 nucleotides: TGTGCCAGCAGTTGGAGCTCAGGGGCCGTGAACACTGAAGCTTTCTTT.

The chain uses TRBV27 and TRBJ1-1, with D unresolved. Deletions cut 6 bases from V and 2 bases from J, with 16 bases between. The CDR3 has 15 amino acids. Germline CDR1 and CDR2: MNHEY and SMNVEV (reference sequence). The CDR3 spells CASRQMNLDNTEAFF. The DNA for the CDR3 is TGTGCCAGCAGACAGATGAACCTTGACAACACTGAAGCTTTCTTT.

The genes are TRBV6-2 or TRBV6-3 and TRBJ1-6; D may be TRBD1 (6 bases). The V and J ends lost 6 bases and 9 bases respectively, with 24 bases between them. This CDR3 has 17 amino acids. CDR1 is MNHEY and CDR2 is SVGEGT in the germline V gene. The DNA of the CDR3 is TGTGCCAGCAGCCGCCTGGGGTCTACAGGGTTCGCTTCACCCCTCCACTTT. Translated: CASSRLGSTGFASPLHF.

This chain links TRBV11-2 with TRBJ2-7; D is perhaps TRBD2 (6 bases). The CDR3 is 14 residues long. V was shortened by 5 bases and J by 0 bases, with 11 bases between the two germline ends. In germline, CDR1 is SGHAT, CDR2 FQNNGV. CDR3 region: CASSAAGGSYEQYF. The CDR3 DNA follows: TGTGCCAGCAGCGCGGCCGGGGGCTCCTACGAGCAGTACTTC.

This rearrangement joins TRBV7-2 to TRBJ2-1; D possibly corresponds to TRBD2 (5 bases). V gave up 5 bases and J gave up 4 bases, with 12 bases separating them. CDR1 SGHTA and CDR2 FQGNSA come from the germline V gene. The CDR3 consists of 14 residues. CDR3 nucleotide sequence: TGTGCCAGCAGCCCAATTGGAGGTTACAATGAGCAGTTCTTC. The encoded protein is CASSPIGGYNEQFF.

The chain combines TRBV19 with TRBJ1-1; D uncertain. Trimming removed 1 base from V and 4 bases from J, with 7 bases in between. CDR3 size: 13 residues. CDR1 is LNHDA, CDR2 SQIVND, per germline (reference sequence). CDR3 protein: CASSIAGSTEAFF. The DNA for the CDR3 is TGTGCCAGTAGTATAGCGGGGAGCACTGAAGCTTTCTTT. The full variable domain, with the rest looked up from reference TRBV19 and TRBJ1-1, is DGGITQSPKYLFRKEGQNVTLSCEQNLNHDAMYWYRQDPGQGLRLIYYSQIVNDFQKGDIAEGYSVSREKKESFPLTVTSAQKNPTAFYLCASSIAGSTEAFFGQGTRLTVV.

The genes are TRBV7-9 and TRBJ1-1; D is unresolved. The CDR3 contains 12 residues. The V gene lost 5 bases and the J gene lost 5 bases, with 9 bases spanning the gap. The V gene's germline CDR1 is SEHNR and CDR2 FQNEAQ (reference sequence). The DNA of the CDR3 is TGTGCCAGCAGCAGAGGGAGGACTGAAGCTTTCTTT. This codes for CASSRGRTEAFF.

At least ten counts were recorded for this clone. The chain has TRBV4-1 and TRBJ2-7, with D possibly matching TRBD1 (6 bases). The germline CDR1 and CDR2 sequences are MGHRA and YSYEKL. CDR3 size: 15 residues. V dropped 3 bases and J dropped 2 bases, with 14 bases sitting between them. The CDR3 nucleotides are TGCGCCAGCAGCCAGGTTTGGGGGCGAACCTACGAGCAGTACTTC. Protein product: CASSQVWGRTYEQYF.

The rearrangement links TRBV10-3 to TRBJ1-2; 10 bases agree with TRBD1. CDR3 length equals 15 residues. V dropped 6 bases and J dropped 6; count of bases not matched to a gene: 10. Germline V CDR1 and CDR2: ENHRY, SYGVKD. Here the CDR3 reads CAISDGLTGGDGYTF. The CDR3, as DNA: TGTGCCATCAGCGATGGCCTGACAGGGGGCGATGGCTACACCTTC.

The V call is TRBV5-1, the J call TRBJ1-1, with TRBD1 matching over 8 bases. After removal of 4 bases from V and 0 bases from J, the junction contained 5 bases not matched to a gene. CDR3 length: 15 amino acids. Germline CDR1 SGHRS, CDR2 YFSETQ. CDR3 region: CASSTGQALNTEAFF. The CDR3 DNA is TGCGCCAGCAGCACGGGACAGGCGTTGAACACTGAAGCTTTCTTT. Based on the CDR3 plus reference TRBV5-1 and TRBJ1-1, the full variable domain is KAGVTQTPRYLIKTRGQQVTLSCSPISGHRSVSWYQQTPGQGLQFLFEYFSETQRNKGNFPGRFSGRQFSNSRSEMNVSTLELGDSALYLCASSTGQALNTEAFFGQGTRLTVV.

The V call is TRBV29-1, the J call TRBJ2-7, with 7 bases fitting TRBD2. This CDR3 contains 14 residues. V dropped 4 bases and J dropped 3; count of bases not matched to a gene: 9. The germline V gene has CDR1 SQVTM and CDR2 ANQGSEA. CDR3 in amino acids: CSVGGAGTRYEQYF. For the CDR3, the DNA is TGCAGCGTTGGGGGAGCGGGGACCCGCTACGAGCAGTACTTC.

The chain links TRBV27 to TRBJ2-3; TRBD2 matches at 8 bases. The CDR3 sequence is 17 residues long. Germline CDR1 and CDR2: MNHEY and SMNVEV (reference sequence). The V and J ends lost 3 bases and 1 base, in that order; junction bases with no gene match: 9. The CDR3 nucleotides read TGTGCCAGCAGTTTGGTGGGTAGCGGGACCGGCACAGATACGCAGTATTTT. Translating it yields CASSLVGSGTGTDTQYF.

This sequence joins TRBV9 and TRBJ2-1; 8 positions agree with TRBD2. From germline, CDR1 is SGDLS and CDR2 YYNGEE. This CDR3 is 17 amino acids long. V shed 4 bases and J 4 bases; nucleotides not matched to a gene: 13. CDR3 nucleotides: TGTGCCAGCAGCTCAGACCCCCAGGAGCGGGGGTACAATGAGCAGTTCTTC. Translating it yields CASSSDPQERGYNEQFF.